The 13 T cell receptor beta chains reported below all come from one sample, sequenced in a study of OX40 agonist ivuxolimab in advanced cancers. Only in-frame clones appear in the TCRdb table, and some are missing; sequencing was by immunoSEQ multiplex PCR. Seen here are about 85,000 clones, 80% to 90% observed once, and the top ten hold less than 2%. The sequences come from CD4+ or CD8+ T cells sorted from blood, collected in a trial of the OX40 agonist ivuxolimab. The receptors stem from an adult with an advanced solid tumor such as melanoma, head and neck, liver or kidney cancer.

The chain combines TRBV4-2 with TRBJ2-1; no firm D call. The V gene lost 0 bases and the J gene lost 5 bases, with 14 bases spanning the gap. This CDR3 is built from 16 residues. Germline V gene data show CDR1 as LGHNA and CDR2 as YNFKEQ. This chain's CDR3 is CASSQEGPPPHNEQFF. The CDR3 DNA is TGTGCCAGCAGCCAAGAAGGCCCGCCCCCCCACAATGAGCAGTTCTTC.

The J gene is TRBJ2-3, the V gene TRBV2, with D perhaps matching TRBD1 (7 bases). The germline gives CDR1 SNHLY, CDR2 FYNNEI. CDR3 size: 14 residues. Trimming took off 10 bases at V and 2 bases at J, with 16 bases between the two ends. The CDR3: CANSGDRHTDTQYF. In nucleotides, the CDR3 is TGTGCCAACTCGGGGGACAGACACACAGATACGCAGTATTTT.

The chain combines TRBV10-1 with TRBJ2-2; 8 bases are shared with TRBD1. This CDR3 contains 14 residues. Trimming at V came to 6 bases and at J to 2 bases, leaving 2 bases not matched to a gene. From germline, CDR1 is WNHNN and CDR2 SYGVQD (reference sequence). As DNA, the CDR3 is TGCGCCAGCAGGACAGGGGCAAACACCGGGGAGCTGTTTTTT. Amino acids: CASRTGANTGELFF.

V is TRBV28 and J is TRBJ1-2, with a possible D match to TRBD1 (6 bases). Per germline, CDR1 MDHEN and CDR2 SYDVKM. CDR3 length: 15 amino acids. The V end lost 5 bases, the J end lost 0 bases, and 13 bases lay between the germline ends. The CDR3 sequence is CASSAQGVANYGYTF. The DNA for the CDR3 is TGTGCCAGCAGTGCACAGGGAGTAGCTAACTATGGCTACACCTTC.

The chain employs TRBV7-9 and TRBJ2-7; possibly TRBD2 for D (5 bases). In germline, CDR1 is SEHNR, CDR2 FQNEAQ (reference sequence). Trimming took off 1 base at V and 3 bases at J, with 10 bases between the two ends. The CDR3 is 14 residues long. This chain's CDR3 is CASSLGTLLYEQYF. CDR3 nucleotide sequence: TGTGCCAGCAGCTTAGGGACTTTACTCTACGAGCAGTACTTC.

CDR3 protein: CASSWGQGPNYGYTF. In DNA form, the CDR3 reads TGTGCCAGCAGCTGGGGACAGGGGCCTAACTATGGCTACACCTTC. The V call is TRBV5-5, the J call TRBJ1-2, with 10 positions matching TRBD1. Trimming at V came to 3 bases and at J to 0 bases, leaving 2 bases not matched to a gene. Per the germline V gene, CDR1 is SGHKS and CDR2 is YYEKEE (reference sequence). The CDR3 extends over 15 amino acids.

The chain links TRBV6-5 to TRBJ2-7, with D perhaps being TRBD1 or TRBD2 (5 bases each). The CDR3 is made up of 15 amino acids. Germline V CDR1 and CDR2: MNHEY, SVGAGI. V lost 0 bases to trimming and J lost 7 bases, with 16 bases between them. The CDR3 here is CASSYSGTPILEQYF. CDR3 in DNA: TGTGCCAGCAGTTACTCAGGGACGCCTATTTTGGAGCAGTACTTC.

The CDR3 DNA follows: TGTGCCAGCAGCTTAGATCTACTAGATACGCAGTATTTT. Protein sequence: CASSLDLLDTQYF. The chain couples TRBV11-3 to TRBJ2-3; no definite D call. Between the trimmed V and J ends, which lost 0 bases and 5 bases, there was a span of 6 bases. The germline gives CDR1 SGHNT, CDR2 YENEEA. The CDR3 has 13 residues.

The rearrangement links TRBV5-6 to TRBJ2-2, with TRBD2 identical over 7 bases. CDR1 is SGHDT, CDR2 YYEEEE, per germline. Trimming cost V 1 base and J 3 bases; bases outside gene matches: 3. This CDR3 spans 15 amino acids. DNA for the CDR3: TGTGCCAGCAGCTTGTGGGAGGGCGACACCGGGGAGCTGTTTTTT. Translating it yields CASSLWEGDTGELFF.

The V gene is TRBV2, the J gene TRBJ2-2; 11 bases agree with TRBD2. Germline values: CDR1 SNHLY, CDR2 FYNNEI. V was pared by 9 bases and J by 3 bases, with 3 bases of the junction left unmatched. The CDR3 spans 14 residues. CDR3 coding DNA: TGTGCCAGTACTAGCGGGGGATACACCGGGGAGCTGTTTTTT. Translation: CASTSGGYTGELFF.

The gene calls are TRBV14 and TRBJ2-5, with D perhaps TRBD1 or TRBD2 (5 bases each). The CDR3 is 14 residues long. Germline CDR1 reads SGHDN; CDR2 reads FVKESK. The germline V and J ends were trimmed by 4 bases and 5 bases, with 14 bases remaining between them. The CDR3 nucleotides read TGTGCCAGCAGCCCGGGACGTCCGAGGGAGACCCAGTACTTC. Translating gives CASSPGRPRETQYF.

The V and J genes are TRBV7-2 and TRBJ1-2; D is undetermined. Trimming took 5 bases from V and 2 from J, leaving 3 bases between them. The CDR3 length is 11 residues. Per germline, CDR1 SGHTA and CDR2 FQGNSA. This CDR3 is CASSNNYGYTF. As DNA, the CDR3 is TGTGCCAGCAGCAACAACTATGGCTACACCTTC.

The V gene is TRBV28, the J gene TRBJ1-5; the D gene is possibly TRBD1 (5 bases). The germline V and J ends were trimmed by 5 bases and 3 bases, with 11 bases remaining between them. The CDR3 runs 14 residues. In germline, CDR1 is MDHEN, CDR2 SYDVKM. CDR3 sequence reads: CASSTRQYNQPQHF. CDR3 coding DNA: TGTGCCAGCAGTACTAGACAGTACAATCAGCCCCAGCATTTT.